Presented here are 9 T cell receptor beta chains from one specimen sequenced in a study of siplizumab effects on memory and regulatory T cells. Sequenced by immunoSEQ multiplex PCR; TCRdb stores in-frame clones only, minus some. Counted here are just over 60,000 clones, around 80% occurring once; the ten biggest clones make up less than 0.55%. The sample consisted of memory CD4+ T cells sorted from blood. The source of these receptors is a human donor in good health.

V and J are TRBV4-2 and TRBJ2-5; 13 bases match TRBD2. Trimming took 1 base from V and 4 from J; bases not matched to a gene: 0. Germline values: CDR1 LGHNA, CDR2 YNFKEQ. The CDR3 runs to 15 residues. The CDR3 region is CASSQGTSGGETQYF. CDR3 nucleotides: TGTGCCAGCAGCCAAGGGACTAGCGGGGGAGAGACCCAGTACTTC.

The J gene is TRBJ2-7, the V gene TRBV11-1; TRBD1 is a possible D gene (5 bases). V lost 5 bases and J 2 bases, leaving 13 bases between the germline ends. CDR3 length equals 14 residues. Per germline, CDR1 SGHAT and CDR2 FQDESV (reference sequence). CDR3 in amino acids: CASSPQGSTYEQYF. As DNA, the CDR3 is TGTGCCAGCAGCCCCCAGGGTAGTACCTACGAGCAGTACTTC.

The V gene is TRBV2, the J gene TRBJ1-4; 8 nucleotides agree with TRBD1. V dropped 3 bases and J dropped 8; count of bases not matched to a gene: 5. From germline, CDR1 is SNHLY and CDR2 FYNNEI. The CDR3 runs to 14 residues. CDR3 DNA: TGTGCCAGCAGTGAGGACAGGGTGAAAGAAAAACTGTTTTTT. Protein sequence: CASSEDRVKEKLFF.

The V call is TRBV6-5, the J call TRBJ2-5, with D tentatively TRBD1 (6 bases). The J call may be in error: the DNA end matches TRBJ2-7 better. CDR3 length: 14 residues. Per the germline V gene, CDR1 is MNHEY and CDR2 is SVGAGI. The chain's CDR3 is CASSWTVSSYEQYF. The CDR3 nucleotides are TGTGCCAGCAGTTGGACAGTTTCCTCCTACGAGCAGTACTTC.

Worth noting for this clone: The same CDR3 is also encoded by other DNA sequences in this sample. The rearrangement uses TRBV14 and TRBJ2-1; perhaps TRBD2 as D (6 bases). V was trimmed by 4 bases and J by 7 bases, leaving 11 bases between them. Per germline, CDR1 SGHDN and CDR2 FVKESK. The length of the CDR3 is 13 residues. Here the CDR3 reads CASSLGLPNEQFF. In DNA form, the CDR3 reads TGTGCCAGCAGCCTGGGACTGCCAAATGAGCAGTTCTTC.

The chain carries TRBV5-5 and TRBJ2-2; the D is unclear. The length of the CDR3 is 14 residues. V lost 0 bases, J lost 1 base, and 4 bases lay in between. CDR1 SGHKS and CDR2 YYEKEE come from the germline V gene (reference sequence). CDR3 sequence reads: CASSLVGNTGELFF. In nucleotides, the CDR3 is TGTGCCAGCAGCTTGGTCGGGAACACCGGGGAGCTGTTTTTT.

The rearrangement links TRBV6-1 to TRBJ1-1, with TRBD1 matching 7 bases. V shed 6 bases, J shed 4 bases, and the junction held 8 bases outside the gene matches. Germline-derived CDR1 and CDR2 are MNHNS and SASEGT. This CDR3 has 14 amino acids. CDR3 amino acids: CASSLRQGVTEAFF. In DNA form, the CDR3 reads TGTGCCAGCAGCCTCCGACAGGGCGTCACTGAAGCTTTCTTT.

V is TRBV7-6 and J is TRBJ1-1; 7 positions agree with TRBD1. The CDR3 has 14 amino acids. The junction had 7 bases not matched to a gene; V was cut back by 4 bases and J by 5 bases. Germline V gene data show CDR1 as SGHVS and CDR2 as FNYEAQ. CDR3 loop: CASSWRQGETEAFF. CDR3 DNA: TGTGCCAGCAGCTGGCGACAGGGAGAAACTGAAGCTTTCTTT. The complete variable domain, with remaining parts taken from reference TRBV7-6 and TRBJ1-1, reads GAGVSQSPRYKVTKRGQDVALRCDPISGHVSLYWYRQALGQGPEFLTYFNYEAQQDKSGLPNDRFSAERPEGSISTLTIQRTEQRDSAMYRCASSWRQGETEAFFGQGTRLTVV.

V and J are TRBV6-6 and TRBJ1-3; D is ambiguous. The germline V and J ends were trimmed by 0 bases and 0 bases, with 9 bases remaining between them. Germline V CDR1 and CDR2: MNHNY, SVGAGI (reference sequence). The CDR3 length is 16 residues. CDR3 DNA: TGTGCCAGCAGTTACTCAGGTGCAGTCTCTGGAAACACCATATATTTT. It translates to CASSYSGAVSGNTIYF.